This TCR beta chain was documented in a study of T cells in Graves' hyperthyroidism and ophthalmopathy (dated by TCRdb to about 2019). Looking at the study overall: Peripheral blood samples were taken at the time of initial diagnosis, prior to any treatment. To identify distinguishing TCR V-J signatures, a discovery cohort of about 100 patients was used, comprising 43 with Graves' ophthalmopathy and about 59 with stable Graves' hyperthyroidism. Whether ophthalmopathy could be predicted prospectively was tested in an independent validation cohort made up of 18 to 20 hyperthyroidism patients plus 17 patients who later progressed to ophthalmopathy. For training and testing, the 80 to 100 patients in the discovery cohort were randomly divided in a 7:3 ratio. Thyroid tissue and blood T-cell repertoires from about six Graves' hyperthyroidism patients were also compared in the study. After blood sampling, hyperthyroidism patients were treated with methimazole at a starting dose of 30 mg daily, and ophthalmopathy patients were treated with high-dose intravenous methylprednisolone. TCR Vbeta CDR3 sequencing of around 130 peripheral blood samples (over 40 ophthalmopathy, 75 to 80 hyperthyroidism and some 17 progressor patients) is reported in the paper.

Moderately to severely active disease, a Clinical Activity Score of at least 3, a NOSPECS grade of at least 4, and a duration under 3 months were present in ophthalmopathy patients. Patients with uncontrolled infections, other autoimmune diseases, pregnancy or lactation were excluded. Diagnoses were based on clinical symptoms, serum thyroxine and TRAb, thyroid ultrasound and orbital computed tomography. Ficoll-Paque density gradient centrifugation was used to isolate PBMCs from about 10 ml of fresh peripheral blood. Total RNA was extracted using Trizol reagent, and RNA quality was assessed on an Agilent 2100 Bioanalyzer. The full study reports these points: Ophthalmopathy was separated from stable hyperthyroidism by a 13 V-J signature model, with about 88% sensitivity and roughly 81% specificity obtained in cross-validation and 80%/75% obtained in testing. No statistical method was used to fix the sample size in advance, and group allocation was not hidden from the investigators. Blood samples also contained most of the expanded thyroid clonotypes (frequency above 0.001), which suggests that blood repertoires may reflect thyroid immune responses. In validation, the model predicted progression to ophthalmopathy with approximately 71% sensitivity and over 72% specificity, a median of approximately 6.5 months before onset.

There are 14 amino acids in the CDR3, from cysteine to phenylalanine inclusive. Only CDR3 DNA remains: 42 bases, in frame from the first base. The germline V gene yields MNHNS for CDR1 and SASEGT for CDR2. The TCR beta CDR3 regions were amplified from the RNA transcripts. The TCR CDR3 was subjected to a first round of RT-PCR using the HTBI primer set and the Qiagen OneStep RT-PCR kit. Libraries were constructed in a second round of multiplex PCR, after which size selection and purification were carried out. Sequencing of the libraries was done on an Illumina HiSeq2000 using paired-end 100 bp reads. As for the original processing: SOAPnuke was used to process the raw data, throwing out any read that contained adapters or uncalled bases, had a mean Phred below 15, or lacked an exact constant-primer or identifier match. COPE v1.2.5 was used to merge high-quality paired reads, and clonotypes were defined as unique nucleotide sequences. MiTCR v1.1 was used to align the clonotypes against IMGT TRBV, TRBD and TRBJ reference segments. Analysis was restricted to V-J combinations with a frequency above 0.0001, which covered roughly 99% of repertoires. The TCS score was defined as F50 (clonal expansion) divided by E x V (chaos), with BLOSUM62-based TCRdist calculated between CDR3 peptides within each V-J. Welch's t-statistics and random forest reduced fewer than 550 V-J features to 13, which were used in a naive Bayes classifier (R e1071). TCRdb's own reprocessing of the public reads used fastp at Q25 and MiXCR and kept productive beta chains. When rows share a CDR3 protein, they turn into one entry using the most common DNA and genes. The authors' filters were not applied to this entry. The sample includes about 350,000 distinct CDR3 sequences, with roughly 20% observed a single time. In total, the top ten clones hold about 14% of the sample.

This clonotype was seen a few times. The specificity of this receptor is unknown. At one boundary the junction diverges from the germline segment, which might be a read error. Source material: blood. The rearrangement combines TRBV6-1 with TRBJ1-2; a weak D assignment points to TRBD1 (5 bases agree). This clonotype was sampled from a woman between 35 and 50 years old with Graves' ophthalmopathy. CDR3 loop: CASKVVGVNYGYIF. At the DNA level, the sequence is TGTGCCAGCAAGGTAGTAGGGGTAAACTATGGCTACATCTTC.